These 5 T cell receptor beta chains were all obtained from the same sample, sequenced in a study of T cells in Graves' hyperthyroidism and ophthalmopathy. The CDR3 regions of TCR beta were amplified from RNA transcripts. RT-PCR in the first round (using the HTBI primer set) targeted the TCR CDR3. TCRdb re-derived calls from the multiplex PCR reads in MiXCR, one entry per CDR3 protein. The table records some 570,000 distinct CDR3 sequences, approximately 15% of them present only once. The material sequenced was blood. The receptors originated from a woman under 30 with Graves' ophthalmopathy.

This clonotype was counted a few times. A read error may be the cause here, since a much bigger clone is one base away. This rearrangement joins TRBV30 to TRBJ2-2; TRBD2 is a possible D gene (5 bases). The germline V gene encodes CDR1 GTSNPN and CDR2 SVGIG (reference sequence). CDR3 size: 12 residues. The CDR3 loop is CAWGANTGERFF. In DNA, the CDR3 is TGTGCCTGGGGAGCGAACACCGGGGAGCGGTTTTTT. Together with reference TRBV30 and TRBJ2-2, the CDR3 gives the full variable domain: SQTIHQWPATLVQPVGSPLSLECTVEGTSNPNLYWYRQAAGRGLQLLFYSVGIGQISSEVPQNLSASRPQDRQFILSSKKLLLSDSGFYLCAWGANTGERFFGEGSRLTVL.

This clonotype has ten or more counts. The chain couples TRBV11-1 to TRBJ1-1; D gene uncertain. Germline CDR1 reads SGHAT; CDR2 reads FQDESV (reference sequence). CDR3 length: 18 amino acids. V lost 7 bases, J lost 1 base, and 25 bases lay in between. The CDR3 nucleotides read TGTGCCAGCACCGACATATGGAAGAGAAAGTCGGAGAACACTGAAGCTTTCTTT. Translated, it gives CASTDIWKRKSENTEAFF.

This clonotype appeared a single time. One junction end disagrees with the germline gene, perhaps due to a read error. The chain links TRBV7-9 to TRBJ2-1, with no clear D. The CDR3 loop spans 16 amino acids. Germline V gene lookup returns CDR1 SEHNR and CDR2 FQNEAQ (reference sequence). The CDR3 protein is CASSPGGAHSYNKQFF. CDR3 in DNA: TGTGCCAGCAGCCCCGGTGGAGCCCACTCCTACAATAAGCAGTTCTTC. Combining the CDR3 with reference TRBV7-9 and TRBJ2-1 gives the whole variable domain DTGVSQNPRHKITKRGQNVTFRCDPISEHNRLYWYRQTLGQGPEFLTYFQNEAQLEKSRLLSDRFSAERPKGSFSTLEIQRTEQGDSAMYLCASSPGGAHSYNKQFFGPGTRLTVL.

This clonotype was seen at least ten times. The genes are TRBV6-1 and TRBJ2-5, with D perhaps matching TRBD1 (6 bases). V was clipped by 6 bases and J by 1 base, with 15 bases between them. Germline CDR1 and CDR2: MNHNS and SASEGT. The length of the CDR3 is 15 residues. The CDR3 spells CASSSTNRVQETQYF. In nucleotides, the CDR3 is TGTGCCAGCAGCTCAACAAACAGGGTCCAAGAGACCCAGTACTTC.

This clonotype was recorded many times. The V gene is TRBV7-6, the J gene TRBJ2-1; 7 nucleotides align to TRBD1. The CDR3 spans 16 residues. Trimming took 5 bases from V and 5 from J; bases not matched to a gene: 12. The germline CDR1 and CDR2 sequences are SGHVS and FNYEAQ. The CDR3 region is CASSGVGQPTHNEQFF. The DNA for the CDR3 is TGTGCCAGCAGCGGAGTGGGACAGCCGACTCACAATGAGCAGTTCTTC.